The clone carrying this T cell receptor (beta chain) was found many times. Its specificity is unknown. CDR3 length: 16 amino acids. V was cut by 5 bases and J by 4 bases, with 20 bases left in between. Germline V gives CDR1 SGHTA, CDR2 FQGTGA. The data are from a study of T-cell reconstitution after alpha-beta-depleted transplantation in children. Study-level results: It was surviving recipient T cells and thymic progenitors that gave some patients high TCRbeta diversity at day 60. A year post-transplant, T-cell counts and diversity derived mostly from newly produced T cells.

Preparation of the TCRbeta library used unique molecular identifiers. TCRdb analysed the PCR reads with MiXCR anew, one entry per CDR3 protein. The data hold 300,000 to 400,000 distinct CDR3 sequences, with 16% observed a single time. Source: PBMCs, mostly from graft donor cells, taken 360 days after TCRalphabeta/CD19-depleted stem cell transplant. The receptor comes from a male patient between 2 and 15 years old who had a stem cell transplant for acute lymphoblastic leukemia, so the T cells may come from the graft donor. The chain has TRBV7-3 and TRBJ2-5; D may match TRBD1 or TRBD2 (5 bases each). CDR3 in DNA: TGTGCCAGCAGCCAAAACGGAGCGGCGAGGGGAGAGACCCAGTACTTC. Protein: CASSQNGAARGETQYF.